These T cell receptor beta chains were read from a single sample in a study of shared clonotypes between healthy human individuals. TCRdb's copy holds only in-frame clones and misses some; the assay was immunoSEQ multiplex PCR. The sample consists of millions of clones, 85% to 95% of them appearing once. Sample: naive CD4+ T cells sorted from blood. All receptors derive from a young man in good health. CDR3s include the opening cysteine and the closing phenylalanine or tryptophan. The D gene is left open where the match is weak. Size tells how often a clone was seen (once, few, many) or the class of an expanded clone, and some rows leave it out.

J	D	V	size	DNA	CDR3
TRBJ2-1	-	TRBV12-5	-	TGTGCTAGTGGTTTGGTAGTACAGCCGTACAATGAGCAGTTCTTC	CASGLVVQPYNEQFF
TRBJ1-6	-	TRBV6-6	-	TGTGCCAGCAGTTACGCCGGACAGTATAATTCACCCCTCCACTTT	CASSYAGQYNSPLHF
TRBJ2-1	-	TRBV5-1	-	TGCGCCAGCAGCTTGGGTACTAGCACCTCCTACAATGAGCAGTTCTTC	CASSLGTSTSYNEQFF
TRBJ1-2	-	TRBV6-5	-	TGTGCCAGCAGTCCCGGACAGAACTATGGCTACACCTTC	CASSPGQNYGYTF
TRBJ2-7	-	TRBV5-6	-	TGTGCCAGCAGCTTAACCCACGAGCAGTACTTC	CASSLTHEQYF
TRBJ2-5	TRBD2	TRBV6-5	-	TGTGCCAGCAGTCGAGCGGGGGGCCAGGGTGAGACCCAGTACTTC	CASSRAGGQGETQYF
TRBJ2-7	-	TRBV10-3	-	TGTGCCATCCAGGGTTACTACGAGCAGTACTTC	CAIQGYYEQYF
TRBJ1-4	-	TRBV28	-	TGTGCCAGCAGTCCAGGCGGGGGGCAGGGTATTGGAAAACTGTTTTTT	CASSPGGGQGIGKLFF
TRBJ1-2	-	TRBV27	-	TGTGCCAGCAGTTTGGGGCAAAGGGGCTATGGCTACACCTTC	CASSLGQRGYGYTF
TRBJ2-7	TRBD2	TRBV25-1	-	TGTGCCAGCAGTGAATTCGGGGGAGGGTCCTACGAGCAGTACTTC	CASSEFGGGSYEQYF
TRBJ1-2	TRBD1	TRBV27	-	TGTGCCAGCAGTTTAATCCCCGAGCAGGGGGCAGGAAACTATGGCTACACCTTC	CASSLIPEQGAGNYGYTF
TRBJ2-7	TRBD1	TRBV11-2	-	TGTGCCAGCAGCCGGGACAGACTTTCCTACGAGCAGTACTTC	CASSRDRLSYEQYF
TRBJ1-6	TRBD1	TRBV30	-	TGTGCCTGGGGACAGGGGAATAATTCACCCCTCCACTTT	CAWGQGNNSPLHF
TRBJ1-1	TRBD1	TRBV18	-	TGTGCCAGCTCACCTTTAACAGGGACAGGGAGGGAGAACACTGAAGCTTTCTTT	CASSPLTGTGRENTEAFF
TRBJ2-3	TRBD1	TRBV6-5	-	TGTGCCAGCAGTCAAGACAGGGTCATTACAGATACGCAGTATTTT	CASSQDRVITDTQYF
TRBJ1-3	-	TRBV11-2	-	TGTGCCAGCAGCTTTGTCAGTGAGCATGGAAACACCATATATTTT	CASSFVSEHGNTIYF
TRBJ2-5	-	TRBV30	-	TGTGCCTGGAGCCGGGGTATCCAAGAGACCCAGTACTTC	CAWSRGIQETQYF
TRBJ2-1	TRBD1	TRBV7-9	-	TGTGCCAGCAGCTTAGTTGGGGGACAGGGGGAGCACAATGAGCAGTTCTTC	CASSLVGGQGEHNEQFF
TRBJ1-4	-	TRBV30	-	TGTGCCTGGAGTGGGACCGCCCTTGGGGAAAAACTGTTTTTT	CAWSGTALGEKLFF
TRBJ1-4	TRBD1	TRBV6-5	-	TGTGCCAGCAGTTACGGGGACAGGGTTGGAGAAAAACTGTTTTTT	CASSYGDRVGEKLFF
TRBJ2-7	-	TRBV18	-	TGTGCCAGCTCACCGGCTAGTGGGGACTACGAGCAGTACTTC	CASSPASGDYEQYF
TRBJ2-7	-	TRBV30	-	TGTGCCAGCAGCTATGATGGGGGGTCGCGTGAGCAGTACTTC	CASSYDGGSREQYF
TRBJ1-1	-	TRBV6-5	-	TGTGCCAGCAAGGTCAAAACTGAAGCTTTCTTT	CASKVKTEAFF
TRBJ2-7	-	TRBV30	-	TGTGCCTGGAGTGTCCTTACGGGCGAGCAGTACTTC	CAWSVLTGEQYF
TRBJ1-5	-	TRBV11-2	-	TGTGCCAGCAGCTTGGGGGGTGCCCACGGGACAAATCAGCCCCAGCATTTT	CASSLGGAHGTNQPQHF
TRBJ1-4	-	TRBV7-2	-	TGTGCCAGCAGCTTAGTTGGGGAAAAACTGTTTTTT	CASSLVGEKLFF
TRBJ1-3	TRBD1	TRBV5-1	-	TGCGCCAGCAGCGTCGGACAGGGCGGTGGAAACACCATATATTTT	CASSVGQGGGNTIYF
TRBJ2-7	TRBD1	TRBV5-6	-	TGTGCCAGCAGCGCGGACAGGGTTGGAACCTACGAGCAGTACTTC	CASSADRVGTYEQYF
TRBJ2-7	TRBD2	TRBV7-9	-	TGTGCCAGCAGCGAACCGGGAGGCAGGGTCACCTACGAGCAGTACTTC	CASSEPGGRVTYEQYF
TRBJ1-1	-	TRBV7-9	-	TGTGCCAGCAGCTTAGGCCCCTCAGGGATGAACACTGAAGCTTTCTTT	CASSLGPSGMNTEAFF
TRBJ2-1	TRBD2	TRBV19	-	TGTGCCAGTAGTATGGAGCGGGGTCGCTACAATGAGCAGTTCTTC	CASSMERGRYNEQFF
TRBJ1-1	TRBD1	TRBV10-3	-	TGTGCCATCAGTGGGGGGACAGGGAACACTGAAGCTTTCTTT	CAISGGTGNTEAFF
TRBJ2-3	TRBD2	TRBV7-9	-	TGTGCCAGCAGCTCACCCGGGGGACTAGCGGGAGGGGGCACAGATACGCAGTATTTT	CASSSPGGLAGGGTDTQYF
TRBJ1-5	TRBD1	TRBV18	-	TGTGCCAGCTCACCGGTCGGGCAGGGGGCGTTCAATCAGCCCCAGCATTTT	CASSPVGQGAFNQPQHF
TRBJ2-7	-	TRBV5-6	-	TGTGCCAGCAGCTCGGCCCTGGGACCGACGGGGGAGCAGTACTTC	CASSSALGPTGEQYF
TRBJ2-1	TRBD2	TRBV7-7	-	TGTGCTAGCAGCATTCAAGCGGGAGTACCCTACAATGAGCAGTTCTTC	CASSIQAGVPYNEQFF
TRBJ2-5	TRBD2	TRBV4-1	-	TGCGCCAGCAGCTGGCTAGCGGGAGTGGAGACCCAGTACTTC	CASSWLAGVETQYF
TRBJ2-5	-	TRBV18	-	TGTGCCAGCTCAACGGACTTGGGAGAGACCCAGTACTTC	CASSTDLGETQYF
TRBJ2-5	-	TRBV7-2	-	TGTGCCAGCAGCCCCGGTGGGGGCCAGTACTTC	CASSPGGGQYF
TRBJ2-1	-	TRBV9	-	TGTGCCAGCAGCTCTCAGACAGTGTCCTACAATGAGCAGTTCTTC	CASSSQTVSYNEQFF
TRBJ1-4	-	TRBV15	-	TGTGCCACCAGAGGGGGGGGAGCAACTAATGAAAAACTGTTTTTT	CATRGGGATNEKLFF
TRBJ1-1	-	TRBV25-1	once	TGTGCCAGCAGTGAATCTACGATTCTGAACACTGAAGCTTTCTTT	CASSESTILNTEAFF
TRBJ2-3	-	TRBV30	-	TGTGCCTGGAGGGCCAGGGACCCTCGAGAGACGCAGTATTTT	CAWRARDPRETQYF
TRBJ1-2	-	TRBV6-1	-	TGTGCCAGCAGCACAGACAGCAGCCCTAACTATGGCTACACCTTC	CASSTDSSPNYGYTF
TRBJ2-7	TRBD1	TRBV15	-	TGTGCCACCAGCAACCGACAGGGGAGCGAGCAGTACTTC	CATSNRQGSEQYF